This entry concerns a single T cell receptor beta chain. Its specific antigen is unknown. There are no base qualities to consult, and no much larger clone falls within one base. The cohort consisted of 666 healthy bone marrow donors. At the time of sampling, all cohort members were nominally healthy, though unrecorded immune exposures were likely present. The donor was CMV seronegative and belonged to the group of around 400 seronegative cohort members. Each donor provided a peripheral blood sample, and peripheral blood mononuclear cells were used for TCR beta sequencing. The Qiagen DNeasy Blood Extraction Kit was used to extract genomic DNA from the blood cell samples. Library preparation was by the immunoSEQ multiplex PCR assay. For the multiplex PCR, a mixture combining 60 forward primers for TCR Vbeta segments and 13 reverse primers for TCR Jbeta segments was used. The CDR3 region of rearranged TCR beta genes was amplified from genomic DNA with a multiplex PCR assay. The Illumina HiSeq System was used to sequence the amplified TCR beta libraries as 87-base-pair reads. Processing in the source paper ran as follows. Across the 600 to 700 repertoires, a later analysis counted around 80 million unique TCR beta chains, roughly 11 million of which were shared by at least two donors. A nearest-neighbor algorithm error-corrected the raw reads and collapsed the reads into unique sequences, merging closely related sequences to remove PCR and sequencing errors. To assign V, D and J gene segments, CDR3 sequences were aligned to IMGT reference sequences. Each retained sequence needed at least a six-nucleotide match to both a V gene segment and a J gene segment. Rearrangements were classified as productive when the CDR3 lacked stop codons and remained in frame with V and J, and all other rearrangements were classified as non-productive. Following IMGT convention, CDR3 was defined as the stretch from the second conserved V-encoded cysteine to the conserved J-encoded phenylalanine. Sequences without an unambiguous match to a single V gene segment were excluded from the earlier analysis of several hundred of the donors. In an earlier analysis of a few hundred of the donors, V segments were called functional above 56.7% productive rearrangements and were called segregating when the between-donor standard deviation exceeded 5%. A statistical classification framework was built for diagnosing cytomegalovirus status from the catalog of TCR beta chain sequences. A later analysis assigned V and J genes by comparing TCR nucleotide sequences with IMGT/GENE-DB human TR gene sequences. The TCRdist pipeline was used in a later analysis to assign CDR3 sequences and most-parsimonious VDJ recombination scenarios. In a later analysis, every TCR beta chain was defined by the combination of its CDR3 amino acid sequence and its V-gene family, and reads without a unique V-gene family were dropped. As a way to deal with suspected cross-contamination and a sequencing artifact, a later analysis dropped approximately 570 nucleotide sequences that were highly shared and had low generation probability. A later analysis calculated a clonal expansion index for each public chain from normalized within-repertoire ranks of inferred template counts. A later analysis computed generation probabilities with a VDJ recombination model fitted to out-of-frame rearrangements, and checked the results against IGoR. In a later analysis, hypergeometric tests were used to score TCR-TCR, TCR-HLA and TCR-CMV co-occurrence, with a repertoire-size bias correction applied to TCR pairs. In a later analysis, false discovery rates were estimated by permuting HLA or CMV assignments 20 times. A later analysis grouped co-occurring TCRs with DBSCAN, adding TCRdist sequence similarity when clustering within HLA-allele-positive subsets. Repertoires with fewer than 30,000 or more than 120,000 public chains were left out of co-occurrence clustering, as were four to six repertoires with anomalous nucleotide sharing. The immuneACCESS repertoire file appears here via TCRdb, limited to in-frame rearrangements. These files lack a portion of the clones; in checked studies, under half of the deficit traces to unresolved V genes, and the cause of the others is not known. That table gives V, J and clone size, and the DNA gave D and trimming. This sample comprises around 130,000 clones, about 82% of them detected only once. Approximately 1.1% of the sample is taken by the ten largest.

CDR1 LGHNT and CDR2 FRNRAP are derived from the germline V gene. Taken from cysteine to phenylalanine, the CDR3 has 11 residues. The retained sequence is limited to the CDR3, 33 bases, with the frame set at the first base. V is cut by 7 bases and J by 8 bases, and the space between the germline ends is 9 bases. The data originate from a study of cytomegalovirus exposure and HLA in healthy donors listed by TCRdb under 2017. With regard to the full study: An earlier analysis of approximately 640 of the donors reported more than 250 Gb of sequence data and 117 million unique TCR beta sequences from 190 million or so T cells. Around 320 gigabases of sequencing data and around 87 million unique TCR sequences were included in an early release covering about 700 HLA-typed donors. Of the approximately 400 genotyped donors, approximately 82% fell in the genetic ancestry cluster associated with self-reported Caucasian donors. The study was designed to test whether signatures of past pathogen exposure could be identified by cataloging public T cell receptors. The study used immunosequencing to profile the T cell repertoires of around 600 subjects and linked those repertoires to cytomegalovirus serostatus. In addition to the first cohort of 500 to 850 subjects, a separate validation cohort of under 150 different subjects was used. To predict cytomegalovirus infection status, the study brought together high-throughput TCR immunosequencing, statistical association of individual TCRs with disease status, and machine learning. A later analysis re-analyzed previously published TCR beta repertoires from several hundred donors and added high-resolution HLA genotyping to study TCR occurrence patterns. The later analysis used no new phenotypic data to find candidate immune exposures, relying instead on TCR beta sequences and their occurrence across donors. To decide whether each TCR beta V gene segment behaved as functional or pseudogenic, an earlier analysis of some 570 of the donors relied on high-throughput TCR beta sequencing. Alongside the repertoire data, information on donor age, sex, ethnicity and CMV serostatus was compiled. Genome-wide SNP genotypes for about 60% of the roughly 670 donors were used in a later genetic analysis, which treated that subset as a discovery cohort. Every repertoire in the discovery cohort had been generated on one and the same sequencing platform. Both class I and class II loci were covered by HLA typing, at four-digit resolution. Typing coverage differed by locus: A, B, C, DRB1 and DQB1 were typed in about 620-630 donors, DQA1 in around 500, DPA1 in some 610, and DPB1 in 400 to 480. Five DR-DQ haplotypes were treated as single units for association and clustering because of strong linkage in the cohort. Across around 400 genotyped donors of the cohort, an average of about 240,000 unique TCR beta nucleotide sequences per donor were sequenced, and 15% to 20% of those sequences were non-productive. General study outcomes and caveats: Because HLA typing was unavailable for some donors at each locus, only the typed subset was used in association tests. A later analysis found that most CMV-associated TCR beta chains appeared HLA-restricted, with HLA associations seemingly driven largely by CMV exposure. At a false discovery rate of 0.05, a later analysis linked 16,951 TCR beta sequences to specific HLA alleles. In an earlier analysis of some 640 of the donors, most TCR beta V segments were observed in productive rearrangements about 87% or about 30% of the time, broadly matching IMGT annotations. Because the 87-base-pair reads could not distinguish some IMGT-functional V segments, including TRBV6-2 and TRBV6-3, those segments were excluded. A further reported finding was that TCR beta sequences accurately predicted the HLA-A and HLA-B alleles for most subjects in the first cohort. In a later genetic analysis, a missense DCLRE1C variant was associated with V-gene and J-gene trimming of TCR beta chains, and the association was replicated in an independent cohort. A cluster of highly shared sequence variants was judged likely to be a technical artifact of the sequencing pipeline. In a later genetic analysis, fewer N-insertions in productive TCRs were reported among donors in an Asian-associated ancestry cluster than the roughly 700-donor mean. Immune exposure information for the cohort was limited to CMV serostatus. In vitro tests confirmed that a few of the cytomegalovirus-associated TCR beta chains recognize cytomegalovirus antigens. Strong co-occurrence of HLA alleles, especially DR and DQ, made assigning TCR associations to individual alleles difficult. While some public TCRs were present in many individuals, most TCR sequences turned up only very rarely across donors. In a later analysis, TCR association rates were found to vary across HLA loci, with the most associated TCRs seen for DRB1 alleles and the fewest for HLA-C alleles. Linkage disequilibrium might explain the correlated functional status among segregating V segments, but an unknown experimental factor could not be ruled out. The authors suggested that the approach could potentially be generalized to other disease states and immunological phenotypes. In the study, approximately 160 TCR beta chains were listed as associated with cytomegalovirus. This cohort had only TCR beta chains sequenced, and the lack of alpha or paired-chain data limited which features could be detected. In a later analysis, HLA-associated TCR beta chains were found to be more clonally expanded and to have lower generation probabilities than equally common non-associated chains. In both the original and validation cohorts, the classifier was reported to diagnose cytomegalovirus status with high specificity and sensitivity. Because counts were too low, some 17 rarely observed V segments, including chromosome 9 orphons, were excluded from the earlier analysis of under 650 of the donors. In a later analysis, several top co-occurrence clusters were reported to appear linked to parvovirus B19, influenza, CMV and Epstein-Barr virus. Sequencing depth was assumed to be roughly uniform across donors in the presence/absence analyses, though that assumption may not hold.

The chain couples TRBV12-5 to TRBJ2-1; no D gene can be assigned with confidence. The source of this sequence is a boy between 5 and 17 years old in good health and CMV-seronegative. Specimen: PBMCs. CDR3 reads: CASAKSDEQFF. At the DNA level, the sequence is TGTGCTAGTGCTAAGTCGGATGAGCAGTTCTTC.